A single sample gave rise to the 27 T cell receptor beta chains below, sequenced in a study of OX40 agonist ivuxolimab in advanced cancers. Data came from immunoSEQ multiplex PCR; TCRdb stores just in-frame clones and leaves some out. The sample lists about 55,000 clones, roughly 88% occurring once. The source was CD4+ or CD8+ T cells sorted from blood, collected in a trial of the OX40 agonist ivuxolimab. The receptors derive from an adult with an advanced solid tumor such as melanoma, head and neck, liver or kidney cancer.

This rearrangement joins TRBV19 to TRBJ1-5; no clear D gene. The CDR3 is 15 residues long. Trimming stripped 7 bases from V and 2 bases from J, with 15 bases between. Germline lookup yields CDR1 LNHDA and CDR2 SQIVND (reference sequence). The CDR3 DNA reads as TGTGCCAGTACCGTGACGGGCGACGGCAATCAGCCCCAGCATTTT. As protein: CASTVTGDGNQPQHF.

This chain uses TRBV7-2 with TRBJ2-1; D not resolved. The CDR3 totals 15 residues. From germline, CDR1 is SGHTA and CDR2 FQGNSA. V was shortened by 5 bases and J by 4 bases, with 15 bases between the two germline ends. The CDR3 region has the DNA TGTGCCAGCAGCCCGACTCTTGGAGTATACAATGAGCAGTTCTTC. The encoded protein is CASSPTLGVYNEQFF.

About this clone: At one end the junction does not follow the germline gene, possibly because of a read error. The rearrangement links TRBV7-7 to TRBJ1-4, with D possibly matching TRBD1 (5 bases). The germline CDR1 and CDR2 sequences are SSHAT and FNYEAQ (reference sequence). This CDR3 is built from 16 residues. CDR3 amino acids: CASSWRGEGLNEKLFF. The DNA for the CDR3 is TGTGCTAGCAGCTGGAGAGGGGAAGGACTTAATGAAAAACTGTTTTTT.

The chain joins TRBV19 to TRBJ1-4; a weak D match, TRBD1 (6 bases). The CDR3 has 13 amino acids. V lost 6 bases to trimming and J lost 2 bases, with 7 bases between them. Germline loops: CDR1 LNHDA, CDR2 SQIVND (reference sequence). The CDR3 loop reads CASRGQTNEKLFF. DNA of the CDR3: TGTGCCAGTAGAGGACAGACTAATGAAAAACTGTTTTTT.

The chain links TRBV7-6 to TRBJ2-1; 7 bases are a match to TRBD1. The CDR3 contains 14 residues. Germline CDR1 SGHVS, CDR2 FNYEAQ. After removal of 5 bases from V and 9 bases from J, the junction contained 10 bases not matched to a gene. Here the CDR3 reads CASSPTGKSSEQFF. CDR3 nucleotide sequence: TGTGCCAGCAGCCCGACAGGGAAATCCAGTGAGCAGTTCTTC.

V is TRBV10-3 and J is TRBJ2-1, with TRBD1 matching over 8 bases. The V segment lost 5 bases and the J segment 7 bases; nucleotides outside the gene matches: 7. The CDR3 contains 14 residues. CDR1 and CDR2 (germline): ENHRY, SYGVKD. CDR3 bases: TGTGCCATCAGTCCAGCCCGGGACAGGAATGAGCAGTTCTTC. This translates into CAISPARDRNEQFF.

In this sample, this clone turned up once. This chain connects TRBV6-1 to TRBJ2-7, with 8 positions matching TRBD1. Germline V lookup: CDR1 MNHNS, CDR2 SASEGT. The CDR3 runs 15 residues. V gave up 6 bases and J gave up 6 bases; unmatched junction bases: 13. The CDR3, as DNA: TGTGCCAGCAGACCTGGACAGGGCCTGAGGGTCGAGCAGTACTTC. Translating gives CASRPGQGLRVEQYF.

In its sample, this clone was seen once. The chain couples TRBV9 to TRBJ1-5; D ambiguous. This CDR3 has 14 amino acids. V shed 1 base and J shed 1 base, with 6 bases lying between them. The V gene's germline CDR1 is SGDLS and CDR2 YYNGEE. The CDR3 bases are TGTGCCAGCAGCGTATCTAGCAGCAATCAGCCCCAGCATTTT. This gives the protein CASSVSSSNQPQHF. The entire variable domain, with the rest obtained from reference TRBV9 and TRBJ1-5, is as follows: DSGVTQTPKHLITATGQRVTLRCSPRSGDLSVYWYQQSLDQGLQFLIQYYNGEERAKGNILERFSAQQFPDLHSELNLSSLELGDSALYFCASSVSSSNQPQHFGDGTRLSIL.

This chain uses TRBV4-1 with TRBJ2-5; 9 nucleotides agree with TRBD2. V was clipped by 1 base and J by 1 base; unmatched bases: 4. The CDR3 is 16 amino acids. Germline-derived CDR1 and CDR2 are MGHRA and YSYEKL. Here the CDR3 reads CASSQVGAGGQETQYF. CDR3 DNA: TGCGCCAGCAGCCAAGTAGGAGCGGGGGGCCAAGAGACCCAGTACTTC.

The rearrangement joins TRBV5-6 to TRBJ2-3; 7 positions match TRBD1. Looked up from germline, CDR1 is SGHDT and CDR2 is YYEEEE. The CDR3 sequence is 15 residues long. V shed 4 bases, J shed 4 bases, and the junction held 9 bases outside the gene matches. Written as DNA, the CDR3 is TGTGCCAGCAGCGATGACAGGGTGGGGGCAGATACGCAGTATTTT. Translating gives CASSDDRVGADTQYF.

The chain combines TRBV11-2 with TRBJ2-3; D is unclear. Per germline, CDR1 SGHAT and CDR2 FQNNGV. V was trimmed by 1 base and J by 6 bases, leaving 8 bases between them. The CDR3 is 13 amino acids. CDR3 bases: TGTGCCAGCAGCTTAGGCCGTTGGGATACGCAGTATTTT. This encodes CASSLGRWDTQYF.

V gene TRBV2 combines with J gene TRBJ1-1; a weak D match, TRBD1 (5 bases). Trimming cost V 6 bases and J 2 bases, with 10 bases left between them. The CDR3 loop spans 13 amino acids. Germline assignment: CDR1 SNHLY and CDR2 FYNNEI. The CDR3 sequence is CASSSRGNTEAFF. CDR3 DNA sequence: TGTGCCAGCAGCTCAAGGGGAAACACTGAAGCTTTCTTT.

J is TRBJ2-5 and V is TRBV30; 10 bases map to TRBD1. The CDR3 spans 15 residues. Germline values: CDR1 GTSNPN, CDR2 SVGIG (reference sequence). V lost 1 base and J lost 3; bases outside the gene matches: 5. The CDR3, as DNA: TGTGCCTGGAGTGAGGCCGGGACAGGGGAAGAGACCCAGTACTTC. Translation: CAWSEAGTGEETQYF.

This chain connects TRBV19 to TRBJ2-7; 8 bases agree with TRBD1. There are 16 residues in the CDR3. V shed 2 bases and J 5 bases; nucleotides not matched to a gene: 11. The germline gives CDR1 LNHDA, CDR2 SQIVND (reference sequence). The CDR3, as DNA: TGTGCCAGTAGTATAACCCCCGCAGGGGGCCAACACGAGCAGTACTTC. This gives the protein CASSITPAGGQHEQYF.

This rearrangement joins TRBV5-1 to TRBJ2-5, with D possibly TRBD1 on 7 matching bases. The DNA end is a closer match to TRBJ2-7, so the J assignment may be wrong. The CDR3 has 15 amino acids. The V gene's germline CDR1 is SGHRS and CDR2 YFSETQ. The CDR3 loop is CASSLDRGGPYEQYF. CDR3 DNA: TGCGCCAGCAGCTTGGACAGGGGAGGCCCCTACGAGCAGTACTTC.

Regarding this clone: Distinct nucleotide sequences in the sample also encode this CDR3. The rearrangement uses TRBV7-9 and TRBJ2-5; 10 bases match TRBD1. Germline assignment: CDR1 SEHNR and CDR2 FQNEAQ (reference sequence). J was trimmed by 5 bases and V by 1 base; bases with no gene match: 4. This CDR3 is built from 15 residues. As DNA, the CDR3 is TGTGCCAGCAGCTTAGGGGACAGGGGTCGGGAGACCCAGTACTTC. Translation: CASSLGDRGRETQYF.

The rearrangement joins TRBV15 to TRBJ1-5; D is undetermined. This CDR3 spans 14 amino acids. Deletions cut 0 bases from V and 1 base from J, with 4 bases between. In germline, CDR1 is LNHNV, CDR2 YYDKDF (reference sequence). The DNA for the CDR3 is TGTGCCACCAGCAGAGATCTGAGCAATCAGCCCCAGCATTTT. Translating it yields CATSRDLSNQPQHF.

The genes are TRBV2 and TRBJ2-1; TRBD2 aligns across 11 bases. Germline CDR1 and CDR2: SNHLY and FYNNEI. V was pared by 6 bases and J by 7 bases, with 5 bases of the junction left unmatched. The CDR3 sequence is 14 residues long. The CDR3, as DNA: TGTGCCAGCAGGTCTAGCGGGGGGTTTAATGAGCAGTTCTTC. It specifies CASRSSGGFNEQFF. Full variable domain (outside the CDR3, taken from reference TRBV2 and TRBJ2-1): EPEVTQTPSHQVTQMGQEVILRCVPISNHLYFYWYRQILGQKVEFLVSFYNNEISEKSEIFDDQFSVERPDGSNFTLKIRSTKLEDSAMYFCASRSSGGFNEQFFGPGTRLTVL.

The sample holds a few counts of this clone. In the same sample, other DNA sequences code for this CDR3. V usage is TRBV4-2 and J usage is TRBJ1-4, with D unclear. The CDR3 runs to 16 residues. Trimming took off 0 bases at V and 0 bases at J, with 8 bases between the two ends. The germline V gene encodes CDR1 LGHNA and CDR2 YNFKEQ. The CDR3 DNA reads TGTGCCAGCAGCCAAGACGGCATAGCAACTAATGAAAAACTGTTTTTT. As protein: CASSQDGIATNEKLFF.

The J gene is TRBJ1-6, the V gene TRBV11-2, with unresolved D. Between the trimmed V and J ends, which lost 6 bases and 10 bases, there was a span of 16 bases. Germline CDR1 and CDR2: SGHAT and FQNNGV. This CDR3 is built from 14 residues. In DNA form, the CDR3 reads TGTGCCAGCAGACCCGGGAGCCGCGAATCACCCCTCCACTTT. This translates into CASRPGSRESPLHF.

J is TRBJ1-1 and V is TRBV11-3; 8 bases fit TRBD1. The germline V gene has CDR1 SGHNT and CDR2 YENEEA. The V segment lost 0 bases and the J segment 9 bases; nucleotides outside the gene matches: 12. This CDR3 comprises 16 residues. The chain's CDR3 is CASSLDIGRGLVKAFF. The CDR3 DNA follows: TGTGCCAGCAGCTTAGATATCGGCAGGGGGCTGGTAAAAGCTTTCTTT. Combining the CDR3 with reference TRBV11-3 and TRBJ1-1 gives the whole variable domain EAGVVQSPRYKIIEKKQPVAFWCNPISGHNTLYWYLQNLGQGPELLIRYENEEAVDDSQLPKDRFSAERLKGVDSTLKIQPAELGDSAVYLCASSLDIGRGLVKAFFGQGTRLTVV.

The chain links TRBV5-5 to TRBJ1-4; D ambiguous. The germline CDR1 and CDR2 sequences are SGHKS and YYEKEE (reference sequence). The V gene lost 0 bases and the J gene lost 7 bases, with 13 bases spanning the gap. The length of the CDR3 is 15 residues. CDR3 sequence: CASSLERSKVEKLFF. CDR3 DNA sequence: TGTGCCAGCAGCTTGGAGCGGTCAAAGGTTGAAAAACTGTTTTTT.

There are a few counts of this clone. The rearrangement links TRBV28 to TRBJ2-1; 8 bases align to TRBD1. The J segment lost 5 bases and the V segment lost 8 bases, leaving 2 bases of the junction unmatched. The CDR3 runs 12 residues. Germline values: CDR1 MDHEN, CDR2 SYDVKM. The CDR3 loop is CASGQGNNEQFF. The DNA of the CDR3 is TGTGCCAGCGGACAGGGTAACAATGAGCAGTTCTTC.

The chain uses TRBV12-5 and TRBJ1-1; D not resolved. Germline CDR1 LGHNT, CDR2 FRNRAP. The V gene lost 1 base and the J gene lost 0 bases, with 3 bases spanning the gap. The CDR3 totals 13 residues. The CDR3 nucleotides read TGTGCTAGTGGTTTGGGACTGAACACTGAAGCTTTCTTT. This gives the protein CASGLGLNTEAFF.

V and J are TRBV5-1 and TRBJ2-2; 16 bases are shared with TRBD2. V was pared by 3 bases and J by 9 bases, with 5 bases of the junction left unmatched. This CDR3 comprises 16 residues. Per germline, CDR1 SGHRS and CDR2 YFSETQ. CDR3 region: CASSSGLAGGPRELFF. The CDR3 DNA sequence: TGCGCCAGCAGCTCGGGACTAGCGGGAGGGCCGAGGGAGCTGTTTTTT.

The DNA for the CDR3 is TGTGCCAGCAGCCGAAGTGATAGCAGCTCCTACGAGCAGTACTTC. It is translated as CASSRSDSSSYEQYF. The chain employs TRBV5-5 and TRBJ2-7, with unresolved D. V dropped 4 bases and J dropped 0 bases, with 14 bases sitting between them. Germline values: CDR1 SGHKS, CDR2 YYEKEE (reference sequence). The CDR3 is made up of 15 amino acids.

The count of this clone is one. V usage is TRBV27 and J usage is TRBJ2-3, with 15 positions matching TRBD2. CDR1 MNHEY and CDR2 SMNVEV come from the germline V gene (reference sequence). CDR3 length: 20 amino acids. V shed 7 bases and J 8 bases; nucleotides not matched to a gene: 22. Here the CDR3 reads CASTHLLSGLAGGRRGTQYF. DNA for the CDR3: TGTGCCAGCACCCACCTTCTCTCGGGACTAGCGGGGGGCCGGAGGGGTACGCAGTATTTT.